The rows below give T cell receptor beta chains drawn from one sample of a study of cytomegalovirus exposure and HLA in healthy donors. This table comes from immunoSEQ multiplex PCR, and its TCRdb copy is limited to in-frame clones, with some not included. Among under 85,000 clones, almost 95% were seen once, and the ten largest hold approximately 5.3%. Sequenced material: PBMCs. The receptors here all came from a man aged 18 to 29 in good health and CMV-seropositive. Both conserved end residues are part of each CDR3. D genes are given only for firm matches.

d_gene,v_gene,j_gene,len,CDR3aa,CDR3nt
.,TRBV7-9,TRBJ2-5,13,CASSLGPQETQYF,TGTGCCAGCAGCTTAGGGCCCCAAGAGACCCAGTACTTC
.,TRBV7-9,TRBJ2-1,13,CASDPGAGNEQFF,TGTGCCAGTGACCCCGGGGCGGGGAATGAGCAGTTCTTC
TRBD1,TRBV4-1,TRBJ1-5,14,CASSLGQGNQPQHF,TGCGCCAGCAGTCTGGGACAGGGGAATCAGCCCCAGCATTTT
TRBD2,TRBV28,TRBJ2-1,16,CASSNAGTRGSFHQFF,TGTGCCAGCAGCAACGCCGGGACTAGGGGCTCCTTTCACCAGTTCTTC
.,TRBV29-1,TRBJ1-3,14,CSVETGSSGNTIYF,TGCAGCGTCGAAACAGGGAGCTCTGGAAACACCATATATTTT
.,TRBV28,TRBJ2-5,14,CASRLQVTGETQYF,TGTGCCAGCAGGTTACAAGTCACCGGAGAGACCCAGTACTTC
.,TRBV7-3,TRBJ2-2,13,CASSFRVTGELFF,TGTGCCAGCAGCTTCAGGGTTACCGGGGAGCTGTTTTTT
.,TRBV7-3,TRBJ1-4,15,CASSRSQGTNEKLFF,TGTGCCAGCAGCCGATCCCAGGGGACTAATGAAAAACTGTTTTTT
TRBD1,TRBV27,TRBJ1-2,15,CASSLSGTVNYGYTF,TGTGCCAGCAGTTTATCCGGGACAGTTAACTATGGCTACACCTTC
TRBD2,TRBV10-1,TRBJ2-3,16,CASSDEREGLSDTQYF,TGCGCCAGCAGCGATGAGCGGGAGGGCCTTTCGGATACGCAGTATTTT
TRBD1,TRBV5-4,TRBJ2-7,16,CASSQDPGQGWDEQYF,TGTGCCAGCAGCCAAGACCCGGGACAGGGGTGGGACGAGCAGTACTTC
TRBD1,TRBV5-6,TRBJ1-1,15,CASSFLGTGNTEAFF,TGTGCCAGCAGCTTCCTAGGGACAGGGAACACTGAAGCTTTCTTT
.,TRBV7-2,TRBJ1-5,14,CASSFPGGSQPQHF,TGTGCCAGCAGCTTCCCCGGCGGAAGTCAGCCCCAGCATTTT
.,TRBV18,TRBJ1-1,13,CASSPQRDTEAFF,TGTGCCAGCTCACCACAGAGGGACACTGAAGCTTTCTTT
.,TRBV30,TRBJ2-7,11,CAWSVGSLQYF,TGTGCCTGGAGTGTGGGTAGCTTGCAGTACTTC
.,TRBV30,TRBJ2-1,13,CAWRRVSYNEQFF,TGTGCCTGGCGACGGGTGTCCTACAATGAGCAGTTCTTC
TRBD1,TRBV6-6,TRBJ1-2,16,CASSFRSDRGKGGYTF,TGTGCCAGCAGTTTCCGCTCGGACAGGGGTAAAGGTGGCTACACCTTC
.,TRBV4-1,TRBJ2-5,17,CASSPRSAQGVGETQYF,TGCGCCAGCAGCCCAAGATCCGCCCAAGGGGTTGGAGAGACCCAGTACTTC
.,TRBV6-6,TRBJ1-2,15,CASTPNPLSNYGYTF,TGTGCCAGCACCCCCAACCCGCTAAGCAACTATGGCTACACCTTC
TRBD2,TRBV27,TRBJ2-1,19,CASRVPFPGGGGSYNEQFF,TGTGCCAGCAGGGTTCCCTTCCCGGGGGGGGGAGGATCCTACAATGAGCAGTTCTTC
.,TRBV28,TRBJ1-1,15,CASSFGRGSNTEAFF,TGTGCCAGCAGTTTTGGGAGGGGATCGAACACTGAAGCTTTCTTT
TRBD1,TRBV4-1,TRBJ1-4,15,CASSLGGGWGEKLFF,TGCGCCAGCAGCCTTGGAGGGGGCTGGGGTGAAAAACTGTTTTTT